This T cell receptor (beta chain) was observed in a study of regulatory T cells in long-lasting Graves disease. Study results and caveats: Sampling was limited to peripheral blood rather than thyroid tissue.

A word on this clonotype: The antigen is undetermined.

The time point denotes: newly diagnosed GD, antithyroid drugs for less than 3 months. Making the TCR library involved RNA that had been extracted from PBMCs. Assembly of TCR beta libraries relied on iRepertoire HTBI primers together with Arm-PCR of CDR3 regions. TCRdb itself ran the multiplex PCR reads through MiXCR, one entry per CDR3 protein. This table has some 460,000 distinct CDR3 sequences, about a sixth appearing once. Germline V gene data show CDR1 as SQVTM and CDR2 as ANQGSEA. The CDR3 loop spans 13 amino acids. The V and J ends lost 8 bases and 11 bases, in that order; junction bases with no gene match: 16. The sample was also reused in another study, on T cells in Graves' hyperthyroidism and ophthalmopathy. From that paper: Diagnosis rested on symptoms, serum thyroxine and TRAb, thyroid ultrasound, and orbital computed tomography. Most clonotypes that expanded in the thyroid above 0.001 also showed up in blood. Ophthalmopathy onset followed model prediction by a median roughly 6 months.

The clonotype comes from a middle-aged man with Graves disease. The sample in question was peripheral blood mononuclear cells (PBMCs), obtained at new diagnosis, from a patient treated with antithyroid drugs. V is TRBV29-1 and J is TRBJ1-2; 8 nucleotides align to TRBD1. The CDR3, as DNA: TGCAGCTCCGGACCACAGGGGGGCTTAGGGTACACCTTC. Residues: CSSGPQGGLGYTF.